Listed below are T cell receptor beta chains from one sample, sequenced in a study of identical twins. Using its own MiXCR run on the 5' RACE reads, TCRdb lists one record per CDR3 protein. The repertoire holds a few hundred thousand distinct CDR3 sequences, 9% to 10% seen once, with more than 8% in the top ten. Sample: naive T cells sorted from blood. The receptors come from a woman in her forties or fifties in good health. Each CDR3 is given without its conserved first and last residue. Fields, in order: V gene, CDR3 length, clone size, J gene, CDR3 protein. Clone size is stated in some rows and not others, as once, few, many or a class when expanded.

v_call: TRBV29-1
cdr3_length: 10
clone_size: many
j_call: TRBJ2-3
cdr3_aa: SVGTVGDTQY

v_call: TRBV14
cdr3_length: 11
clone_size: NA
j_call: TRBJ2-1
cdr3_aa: ASSQDLDNEQF

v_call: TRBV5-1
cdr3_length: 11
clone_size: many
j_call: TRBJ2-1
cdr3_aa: ASSLVGYNEQF

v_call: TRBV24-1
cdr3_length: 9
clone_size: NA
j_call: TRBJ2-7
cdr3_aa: ATSDRYEQY

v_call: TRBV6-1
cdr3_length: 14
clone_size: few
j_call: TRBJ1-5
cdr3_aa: ASSGRTPWGNQPQH

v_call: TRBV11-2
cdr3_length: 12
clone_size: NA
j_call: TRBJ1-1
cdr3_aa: ASSFRASDPEAF

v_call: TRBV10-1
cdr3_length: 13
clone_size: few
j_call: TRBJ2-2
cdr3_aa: ASRGQGIRTGELF

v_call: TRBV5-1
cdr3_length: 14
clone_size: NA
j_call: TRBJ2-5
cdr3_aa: ASSLGTSGRTETQY

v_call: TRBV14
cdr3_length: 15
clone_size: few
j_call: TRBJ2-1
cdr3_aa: ASSRANGLAQGNEQF

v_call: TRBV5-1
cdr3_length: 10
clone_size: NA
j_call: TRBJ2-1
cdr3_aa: ASSLIQEQQF

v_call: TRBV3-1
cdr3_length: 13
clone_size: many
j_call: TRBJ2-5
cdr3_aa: ASSQDPTEGETQY

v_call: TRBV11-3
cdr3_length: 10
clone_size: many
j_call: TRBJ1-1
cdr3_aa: ASSLRGQVAF

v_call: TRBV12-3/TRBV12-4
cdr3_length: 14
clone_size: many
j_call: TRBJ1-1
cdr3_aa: ASTLRTGTGYTEAF

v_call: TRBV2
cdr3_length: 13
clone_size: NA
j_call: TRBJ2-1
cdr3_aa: ASSDQLVLFDEQF

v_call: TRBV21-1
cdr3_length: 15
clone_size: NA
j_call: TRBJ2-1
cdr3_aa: ASSKAWNKSKGNEQF

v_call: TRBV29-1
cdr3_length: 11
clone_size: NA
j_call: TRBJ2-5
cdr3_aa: SVPGTGQETQY

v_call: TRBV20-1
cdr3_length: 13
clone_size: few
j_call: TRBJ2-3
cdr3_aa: SARDRLAGTDTQY

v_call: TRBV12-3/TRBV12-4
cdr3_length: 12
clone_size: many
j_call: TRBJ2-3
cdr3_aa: ASSFPTSTDTQY

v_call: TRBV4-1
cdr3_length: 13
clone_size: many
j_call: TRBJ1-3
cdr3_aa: ASSPTAARGNTIY

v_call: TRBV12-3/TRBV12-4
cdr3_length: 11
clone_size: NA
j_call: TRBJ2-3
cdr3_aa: ASSAILPDTQY

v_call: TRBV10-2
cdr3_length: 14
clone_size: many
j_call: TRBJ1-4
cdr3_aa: ASSEREGQGTEKLF

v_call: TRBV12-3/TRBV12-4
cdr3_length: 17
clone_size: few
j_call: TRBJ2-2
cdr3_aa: ASSLREPFAGVGTGELF

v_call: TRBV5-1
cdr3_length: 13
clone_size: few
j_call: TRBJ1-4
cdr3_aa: ASSPSGQEDEKLF

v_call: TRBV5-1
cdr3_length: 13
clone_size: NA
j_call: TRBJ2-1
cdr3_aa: ASTILAGGYNEQF

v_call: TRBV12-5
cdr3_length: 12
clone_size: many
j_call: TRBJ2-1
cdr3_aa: ASGLVHRGLEQF

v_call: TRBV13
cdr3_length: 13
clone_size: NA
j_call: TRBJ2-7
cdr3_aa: ASSQTGQRAYEQY

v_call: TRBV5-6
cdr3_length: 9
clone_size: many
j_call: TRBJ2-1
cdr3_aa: ASSFDGRQF

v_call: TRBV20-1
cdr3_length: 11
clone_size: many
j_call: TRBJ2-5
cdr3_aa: SARVEGQETQY

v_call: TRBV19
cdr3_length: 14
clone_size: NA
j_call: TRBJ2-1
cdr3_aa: ASSAHQGVGYNEQF

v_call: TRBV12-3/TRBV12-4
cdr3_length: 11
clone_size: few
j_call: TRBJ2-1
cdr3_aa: ASSLTGVDEQF

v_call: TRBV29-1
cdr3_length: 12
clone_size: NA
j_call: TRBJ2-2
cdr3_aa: SAEDRALTGELF

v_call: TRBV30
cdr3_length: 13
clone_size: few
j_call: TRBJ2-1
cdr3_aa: AWDRSGTSYNEQF

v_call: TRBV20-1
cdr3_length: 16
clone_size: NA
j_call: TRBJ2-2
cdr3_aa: SASSGLAGFGSPGELF

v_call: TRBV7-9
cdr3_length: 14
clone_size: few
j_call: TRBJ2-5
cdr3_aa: ASSPGLAVTQETQY

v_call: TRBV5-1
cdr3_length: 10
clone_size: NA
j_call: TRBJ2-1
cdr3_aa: ASRDTSPSQF

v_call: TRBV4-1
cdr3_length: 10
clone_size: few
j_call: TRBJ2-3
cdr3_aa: ASSNVADTQY

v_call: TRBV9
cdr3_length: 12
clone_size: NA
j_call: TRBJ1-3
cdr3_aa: ASSVDGGRNTIY

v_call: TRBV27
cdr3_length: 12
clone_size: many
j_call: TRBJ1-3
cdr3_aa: ASSPRGPRNTIY

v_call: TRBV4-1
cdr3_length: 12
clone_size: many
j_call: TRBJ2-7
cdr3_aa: ASSLGTGGNEQY

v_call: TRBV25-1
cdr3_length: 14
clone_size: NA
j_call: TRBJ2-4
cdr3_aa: ASSSDRAGAKNIQY